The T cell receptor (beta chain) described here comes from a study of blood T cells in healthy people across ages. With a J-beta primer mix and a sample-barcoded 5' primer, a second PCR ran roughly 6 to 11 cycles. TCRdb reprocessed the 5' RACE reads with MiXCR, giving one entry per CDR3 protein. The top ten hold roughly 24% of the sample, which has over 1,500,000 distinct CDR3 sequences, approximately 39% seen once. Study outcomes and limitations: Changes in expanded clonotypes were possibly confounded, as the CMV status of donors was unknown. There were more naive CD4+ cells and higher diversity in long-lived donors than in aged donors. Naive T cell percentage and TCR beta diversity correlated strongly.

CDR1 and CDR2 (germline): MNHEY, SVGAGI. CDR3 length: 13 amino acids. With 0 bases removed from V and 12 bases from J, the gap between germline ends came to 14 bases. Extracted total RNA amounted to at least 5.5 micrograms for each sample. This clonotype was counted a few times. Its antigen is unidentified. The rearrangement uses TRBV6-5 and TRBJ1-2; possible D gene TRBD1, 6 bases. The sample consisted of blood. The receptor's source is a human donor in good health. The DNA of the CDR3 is TGTGCCAGCAGTTACTCCCCAGGGGAAATAAACACCTTC. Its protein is CASSYSPGEINTF.